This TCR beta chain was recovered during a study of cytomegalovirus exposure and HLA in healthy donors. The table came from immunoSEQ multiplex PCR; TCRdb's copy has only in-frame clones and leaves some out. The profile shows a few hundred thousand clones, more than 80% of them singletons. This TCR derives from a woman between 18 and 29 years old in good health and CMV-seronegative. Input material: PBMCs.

The CDR3 sequence: CASSFFRGSGSSYNEQFF. The CDR3 DNA sequence: TGTGCCAGCAGCTTCTTTCGGGGTAGCGGGAGCTCCTACAATGAGCAGTTCTTC. The rearrangement uses TRBV11-2 and TRBJ2-1; 9 bases line up with TRBD2. Germline trimming cut 3 bases from V and 0 bases from J; bases unmatched to any gene: 9. Germline V gene data show CDR1 as SGHAT and CDR2 as FQNNGV. The CDR3 is 18 amino acids.